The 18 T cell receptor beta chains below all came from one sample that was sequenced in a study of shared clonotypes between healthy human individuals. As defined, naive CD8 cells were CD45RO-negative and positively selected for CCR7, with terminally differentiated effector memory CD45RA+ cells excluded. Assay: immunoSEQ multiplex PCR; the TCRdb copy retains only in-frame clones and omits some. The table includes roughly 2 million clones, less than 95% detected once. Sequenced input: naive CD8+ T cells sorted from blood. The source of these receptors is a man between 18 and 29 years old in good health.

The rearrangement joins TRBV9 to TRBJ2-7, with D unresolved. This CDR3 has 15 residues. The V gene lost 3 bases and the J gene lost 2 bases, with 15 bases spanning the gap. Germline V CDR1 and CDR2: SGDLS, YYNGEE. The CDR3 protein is CASSAGSGPAYEQYF. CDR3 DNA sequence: TGTGCCAGCAGCGCAGGTAGTGGACCAGCCTACGAGCAGTACTTC.

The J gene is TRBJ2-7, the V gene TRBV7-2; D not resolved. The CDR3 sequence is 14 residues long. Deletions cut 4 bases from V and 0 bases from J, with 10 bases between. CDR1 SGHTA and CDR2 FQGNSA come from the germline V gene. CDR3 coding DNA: TGTGCCAGCAGCTACGCCGGCCCCTCCTACGAGCAGTACTTC. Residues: CASSYAGPSYEQYF. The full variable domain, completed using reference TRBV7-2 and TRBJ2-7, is GAGVSQSPSNKVTEKGKDVELRCDPISGHTALYWYRQSLGQGLEFLIYFQGNSAPDKSGLPSDRFSAERTGGSVSTLTIQRTQQEDSAVYLCASSYAGPSYEQYFGPGTRLTVT.

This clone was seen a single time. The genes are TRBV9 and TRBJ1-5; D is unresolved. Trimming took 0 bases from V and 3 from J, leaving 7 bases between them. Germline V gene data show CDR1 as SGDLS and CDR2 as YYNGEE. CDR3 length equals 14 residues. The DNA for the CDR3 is TGTGCCAGCAGCGTAGGGCAGTTCAATCAGCCCCAGCATTTT. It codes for CASSVGQFNQPQHF.

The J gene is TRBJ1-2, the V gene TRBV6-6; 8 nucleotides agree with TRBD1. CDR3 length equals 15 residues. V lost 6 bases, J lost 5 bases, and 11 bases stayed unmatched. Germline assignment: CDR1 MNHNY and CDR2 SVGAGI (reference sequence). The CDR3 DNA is TGTGCCAGCAGCATCGGGACAGGAGACTATTATGGCTACACCTTC. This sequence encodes CASSIGTGDYYGYTF.

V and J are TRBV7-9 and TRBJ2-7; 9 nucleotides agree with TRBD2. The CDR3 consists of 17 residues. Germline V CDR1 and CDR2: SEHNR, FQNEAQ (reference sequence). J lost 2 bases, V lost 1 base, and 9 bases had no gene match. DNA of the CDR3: TGTGCCAGCAGCTTAGAATTCGGCGGGGGGGACCCCTACGAGCAGTACTTC. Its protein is CASSLEFGGGDPYEQYF.

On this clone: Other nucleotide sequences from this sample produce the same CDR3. The CDR3 DNA reads TGTGCCAGCAGCTCAACGGATACGCAGTATTTT. Translation: CASSSTDTQYF. This chain connects TRBV7-9 to TRBJ2-3; D not certain. CDR3 length: 11 residues. Trimming removed 4 bases from V and 6 bases from J, with 5 bases in between. Germline V gives CDR1 SEHNR, CDR2 FQNEAQ (reference sequence).

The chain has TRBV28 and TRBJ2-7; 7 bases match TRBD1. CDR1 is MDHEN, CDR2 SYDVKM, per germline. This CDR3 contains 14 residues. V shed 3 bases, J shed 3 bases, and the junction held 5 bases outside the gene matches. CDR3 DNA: TGTGCCAGCAGTTTCGGGACAGACTACTACGAGCAGTACTTC. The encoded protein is CASSFGTDYYEQYF.

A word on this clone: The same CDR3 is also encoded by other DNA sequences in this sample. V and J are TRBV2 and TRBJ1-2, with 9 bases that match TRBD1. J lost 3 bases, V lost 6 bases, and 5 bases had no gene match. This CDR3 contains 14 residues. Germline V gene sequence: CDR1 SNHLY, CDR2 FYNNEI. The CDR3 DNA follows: TGTGCCAGCAGCGCGACAGGGGGGGACTATGGCTACACCTTC. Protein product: CASSATGGDYGYTF.

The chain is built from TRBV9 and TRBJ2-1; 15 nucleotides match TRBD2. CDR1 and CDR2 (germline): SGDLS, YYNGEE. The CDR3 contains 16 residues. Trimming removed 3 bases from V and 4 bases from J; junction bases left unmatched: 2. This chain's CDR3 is CASSDGTSGGYNEQFF. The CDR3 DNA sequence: TGTGCCAGCAGCGACGGGACTAGCGGGGGGTACAATGAGCAGTTCTTC.

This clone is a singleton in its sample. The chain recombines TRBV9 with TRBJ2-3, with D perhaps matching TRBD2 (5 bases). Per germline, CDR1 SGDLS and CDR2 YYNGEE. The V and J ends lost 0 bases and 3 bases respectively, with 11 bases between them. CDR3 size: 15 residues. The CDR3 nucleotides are TGTGCCAGCAGCGTAGGAGGGCTACGGACAGATACGCAGTATTTT. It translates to CASSVGGLRTDTQYF.

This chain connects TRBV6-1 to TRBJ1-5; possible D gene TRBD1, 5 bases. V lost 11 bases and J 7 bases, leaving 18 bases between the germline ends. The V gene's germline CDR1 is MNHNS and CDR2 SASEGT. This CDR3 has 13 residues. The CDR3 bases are TGTGCCCTAGGTGGGGCAGAATTCCAGCCCCAGCATTTT. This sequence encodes CALGGAEFQPQHF.

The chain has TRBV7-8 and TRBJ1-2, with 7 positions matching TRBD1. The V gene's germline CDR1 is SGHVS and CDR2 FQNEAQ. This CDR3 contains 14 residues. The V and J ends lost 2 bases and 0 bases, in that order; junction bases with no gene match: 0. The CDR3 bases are TGTGCCAGCAGCTTACAGGGGGCTAACTATGGCTACACCTTC. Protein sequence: CASSLQGANYGYTF.

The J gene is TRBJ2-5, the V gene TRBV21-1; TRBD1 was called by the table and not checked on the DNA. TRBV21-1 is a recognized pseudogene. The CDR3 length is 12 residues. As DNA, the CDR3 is TGTGCCAGCATTGCAGGGCGGGAGACCCAGTACTTC. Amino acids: CASIAGRETQYF.

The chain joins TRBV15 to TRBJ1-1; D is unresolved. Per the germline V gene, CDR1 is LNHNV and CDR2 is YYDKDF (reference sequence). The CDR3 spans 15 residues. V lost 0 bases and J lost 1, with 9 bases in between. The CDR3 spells CATSRDWWGNTEAFF. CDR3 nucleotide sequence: TGTGCCACCAGCAGAGATTGGTGGGGGAACACTGAAGCTTTCTTT.

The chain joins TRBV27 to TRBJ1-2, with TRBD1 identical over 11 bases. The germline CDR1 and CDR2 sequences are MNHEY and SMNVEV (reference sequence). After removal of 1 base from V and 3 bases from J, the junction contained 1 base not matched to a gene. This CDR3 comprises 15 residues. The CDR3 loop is CASSLWTGGHYGYTF. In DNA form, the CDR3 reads TGTGCCAGCAGTTTATGGACAGGGGGCCACTATGGCTACACCTTC.

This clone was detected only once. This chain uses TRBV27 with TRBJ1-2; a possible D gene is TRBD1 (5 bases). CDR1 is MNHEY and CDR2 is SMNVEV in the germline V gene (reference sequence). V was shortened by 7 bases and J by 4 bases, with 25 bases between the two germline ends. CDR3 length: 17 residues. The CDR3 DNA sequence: TGTGCCAGCAAGAGGAGTCAGGGCGAAGGGGTTCGCTATGGCTACACCTTC. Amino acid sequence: CASKRSQGEGVRYGYTF.

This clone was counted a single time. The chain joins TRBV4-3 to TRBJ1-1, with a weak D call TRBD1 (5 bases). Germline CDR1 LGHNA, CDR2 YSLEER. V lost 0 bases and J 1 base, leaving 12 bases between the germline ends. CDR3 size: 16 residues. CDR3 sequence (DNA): TGCGCCAGCAGCCAAGAACCTCAGGGTAAGAACACTGAAGCTTTCTTT. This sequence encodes CASSQEPQGKNTEAFF.

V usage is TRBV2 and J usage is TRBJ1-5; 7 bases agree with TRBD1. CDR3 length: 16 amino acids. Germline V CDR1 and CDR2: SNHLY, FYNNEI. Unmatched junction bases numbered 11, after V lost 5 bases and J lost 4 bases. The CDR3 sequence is CASSKGASGRNQPQHF. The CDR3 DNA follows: TGTGCCAGCAGTAAGGGGGCCTCTGGTCGGAATCAGCCCCAGCATTTT.